This T cell receptor beta chain was identified in a study of neoadjuvant anti-PD-1 for oral cavity cancer. V dropped 4 bases and J dropped 5 bases, with 11 bases sitting between them. Germline CDR1 reads SNHLY; CDR2 reads FYNNEI. This CDR3 region has 13 residues. Documented time point: after neoadjuvant nivolumab, at surgical resection. No culture or expansion preceded analysis of these blood cells. Assay used: immunoSEQ multiplex PCR; TCRdb lists only in-frame clones, some missing. The table has more than 12,000 clones, nearly 70% seen once. The chain couples TRBV2 to TRBJ1-1; D gene uncertain. The input for sequencing was PBMCs, taken after nivolumab (anti-PD-1) treatment. This receptor was obtained from a person aged 35 to 85 with oral cavity squamous cell carcinoma. The CDR3 spells CASSGGDGTEAFF. The CDR3 DNA sequence: TGTGCCAGCAGTGGAGGTGATGGGACTGAAGCTTTCTTT.